These 10 T cell receptor beta chains share one sample of origin, sequenced in a study of blood T cell repertoires in COVID-19. Data came from immunoSEQ multiplex PCR; TCRdb stores just in-frame clones and leaves some out. The table has tens of thousands of clones, around 80% seen once. Sample: peripheral blood. These TCRs come from an elderly woman with acute or convalescent COVID-19.

A few counts support this clone. This chain joins TRBV10-3 and TRBJ2-3, with a weak D call TRBD2 (6 bases). Germline assignment: CDR1 ENHRY and CDR2 SYGVKD. Trimming took off 6 bases at V and 4 bases at J, with 20 bases between the two ends. The CDR3 totals 16 residues. CDR3 region: CAIRGGTSYPPDTQYF. Written as DNA, the CDR3 is TGTGCCATCAGAGGCGGGACCTCGTATCCACCAGATACGCAGTATTTT.

The gene calls are TRBV11-2 and TRBJ2-7; D remains unclear. V shed 1 base and J shed 3 bases, with 13 bases lying between them. Per the germline V gene, CDR1 is SGHAT and CDR2 is FQNNGV. CDR3 size: 15 residues. The CDR3 reads CASSLGYNSLYEQYF. CDR3 in DNA: TGTGCCAGCAGCTTAGGGTACAACAGCCTCTACGAGCAGTACTTC.

The genes are TRBV30 and TRBJ1-1; D ambiguous. Germline V gene data show CDR1 as GTSNPN and CDR2 as SVGIG (reference sequence). CDR3 length: 11 residues. V was trimmed by 3 bases and J by 5 bases, leaving 7 bases between them. The CDR3 loop is CAWRTGTEAFF. DNA for the CDR3: TGTGCCTGGAGAACGGGGACTGAAGCTTTCTTT. Full variable domain (missing parts from reference TRBV30 and TRBJ1-1): SQTIHQWPATLVQPVGSPLSLECTVEGTSNPNLYWYRQAAGRGLQLLFYSVGIGQISSEVPQNLSASRPQDRQFILSSKKLLLSDSGFYLCAWRTGTEAFFGQGTRLTVV.

This clone occurred a few times. J is TRBJ1-5 and V is TRBV28, with 9 nucleotides matching TRBD1. V lost 4 bases, J lost 8 bases, and 9 bases stayed unmatched. Germline CDR1 and CDR2: MDHEN and SYDVKM. The CDR3 runs 15 residues. The CDR3 DNA reads as TGTGCCAGCAGTTCCCGACAGGGGGTCATGGAGCCCCAGCATTTT. Translated, it gives CASSSRQGVMEPQHF.

A single count supports this clone. The chain combines TRBV7-2 with TRBJ2-3; 9 bases are a match to TRBD1. Germline CDR1 SGHTA, CDR2 FQGNSA. The CDR3 extends over 14 amino acids. V shed 7 bases and J 6 bases; nucleotides not matched to a gene: 8. CDR3 protein: CASNSGQGPDTQYF. The CDR3 DNA is TGTGCCAGCAACTCGGGACAGGGCCCGGATACGCAGTATTTT.

This clone appeared once. This sequence joins TRBV2 and TRBJ2-6; 8 nucleotides match TRBD1. The germline V gene encodes CDR1 SNHLY and CDR2 FYNNEI. The CDR3 contains 17 residues. The ends lost 2 bases at V and 2 bases at J; junction bases unmatched: 5. The CDR3: CASSEQQGAPGANVLTF. The CDR3 DNA reads as TGTGCCAGCAGTGAACAGCAGGGGGCGCCTGGGGCCAACGTCCTGACTTTC. The whole variable domain, remainder taken from reference TRBV2 and TRBJ2-6, is EPEVTQTPSHQVTQMGQEVILRCVPISNHLYFYWYRQILGQKVEFLVSFYNNEISEKSEIFDDQFSVERPDGSNFTLKIRSTKLEDSAMYFCASSEQQGAPGANVLTFGAGSRLTVL.

This clone was found once. Different DNA sequences within this sample yield the same CDR3. The genes are TRBV7-9 and TRBJ2-7; D perhaps matches TRBD2 (6 bases). Trimming pared 3 bases from V and 3 bases from J, leaving 9 bases between. The V gene's germline CDR1 is SEHNR and CDR2 FQNEAQ (reference sequence). CDR3 length: 13 residues. CDR3 loop: CASSLAGGYEQYF. The CDR3 region has the DNA TGTGCCAGCAGCTTGGCCGGGGGCTACGAGCAGTACTTC.

The chain combines TRBV7-2 with TRBJ2-3; D may be TRBD2 (5 bases). The CDR3 has 14 residues. Trimming removed 1 base at V and 5 bases at J, with 10 bases between. Germline assignment: CDR1 SGHTA and CDR2 FQGNSA. The CDR3 sequence: CASSLDPGIDTQYF. The CDR3 DNA follows: TGTGCCAGCAGCTTAGACCCGGGAATAGATACGCAGTATTTT.

This clone occurred a few times. As DNA, the CDR3 is TGTGCCAGCAGCCAAGATAACCCCGGCGGCGAGCAGTACTTC. Its protein is CASSQDNPGGEQYF. The genes are TRBV14 and TRBJ2-7; the D is unclear. The CDR3 contains 14 residues. Germline CDR1 and CDR2: SGHDN and FVKESK. Deletions cut 0 bases from V and 6 bases from J, with 12 bases between.

The chain employs TRBV11-3 and TRBJ2-3, with D possibly being TRBD2 (6 bases). With 5 bases removed from V and 0 bases from J, the gap between germline ends came to 12 bases. This CDR3 has 15 amino acids. Germline V lookup: CDR1 SGHNT, CDR2 YENEEA. As DNA, the CDR3 is TGTGCCAGCAGCCGTGGCGGGGTAAGCACAGATACGCAGTATTTT. Encoded protein: CASSRGGVSTDTQYF.